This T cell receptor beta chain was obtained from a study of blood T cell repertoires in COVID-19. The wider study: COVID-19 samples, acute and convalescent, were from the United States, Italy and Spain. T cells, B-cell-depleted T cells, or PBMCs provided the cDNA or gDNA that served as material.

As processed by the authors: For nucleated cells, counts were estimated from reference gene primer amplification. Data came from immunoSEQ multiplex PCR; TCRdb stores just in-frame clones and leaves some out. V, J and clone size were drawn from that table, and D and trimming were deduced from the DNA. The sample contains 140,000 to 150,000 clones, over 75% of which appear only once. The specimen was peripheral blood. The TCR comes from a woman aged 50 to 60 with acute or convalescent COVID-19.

For the CDR3, the DNA is TGTGCCTGGAGGCCGGGACTATGGAGCACCGGGGAGCTGTTTTTT. Translating it yields CAWRPGLWSTGELFF. The chain has TRBV30 and TRBJ2-2; 7 bases map to TRBD2. CDR3 length equals 15 residues. Germline CDR1 reads GTSNPN; CDR2 reads SVGIG (reference sequence). V was pared by 3 bases and J by 4 bases, with 8 bases of the junction left unmatched.